Below, one T cell receptor (beta chain) is given with its context. These data come from a study of shared T cell receptors in the human thymus. The protocol was immunoSEQ multiplex PCR, while the TCRdb copy is restricted to in-frame clones and leaves out a portion. The sample contains about 710,000 clones, about 90% of which appear only once. The trim removed 5 bases at V and 6 bases at J, leaving 9 bases unmatched. The CDR3 has 15 amino acids. Germline V gene sequence: CDR1 WNHNN, CDR2 SYGVQD (reference sequence). The same sample was also used in a study of human thymus T cells.

The chain carries TRBV10-1 and TRBJ2-7, with 11 bases identical to TRBD2. The sequenced material came from thymocytes. The TCR originated in a boy under two years old with a congenital heart defect. The DNA for the CDR3 is TGCGCCAGCAGTTCCACACTAGCGGGAGAGAGCGAGCAGTACTTC. Protein product: CASSSTLAGESEQYF.